One and the same sample provided the 8 T cell receptor beta chains below, sequenced in a study of response to subunit inactivated influenza vaccine. TCRdb re-analysed the RT-PCR reads in MiXCR, keeping a single row per CDR3 protein. In the table there are around 570,000 distinct CDR3 sequences, around 10% of which are singletons. In addition, the sample was reused for a study of T cells expressing NK-cell markers. Turning to that study: Making the TCR beta cDNA relied on 5'RACE template switching with UMIs.

The sample was PBMCs from blood, taken on the day of vaccination. The receptors come from a man over 45 who received an inactivated influenza vaccine.

This chain joins TRBV6-1 and TRBJ2-1; D is perhaps TRBD1 (6 bases). V was pared by 6 bases and J by 3 bases, with 18 bases between. Looked up from germline, CDR1 is MNHNS and CDR2 is SASEGT. This CDR3 comprises 16 residues. In nucleotides, the CDR3 is TGTGCCAGCAGCTCCCCCCTTGGGGGCAGCTACAATGAGCAGTTCTTC. It specifies CASSSPLGGSYNEQFF.

This clonotype showed up many times. The genes are TRBV12-3 or TRBV12-4 and TRBJ2-2, with TRBD2 matching 8 bases. V lost 6 bases, J lost 4 bases, and 10 bases stayed unmatched. The CDR3 totals 16 residues. CDR3 sequence reads: CASSPTSGSLTGELFF. CDR3 bases: TGTGCCAGCAGCCCAACTAGCGGCAGCCTCACCGGGGAGCTGTTTTTT.

The sample holds a few counts of this clonotype. V usage is TRBV5-1 and J usage is TRBJ2-2, with D uncertain. CDR3 length: 13 amino acids. Germline V gene lookup returns CDR1 SGHRS and CDR2 YFSETQ. The V end was cut by 4 bases, the J end by 4 bases, with 8 bases between. The CDR3 loop reads CASSGMFTGELFF. In DNA form, the CDR3 reads TGCGCCAGCAGCGGGATGTTCACCGGGGAGCTGTTTTTT.

The rearrangement links TRBV5-4 to TRBJ2-3, with 9 bases identical to TRBD1. After removal of 0 bases from V and 0 bases from J, the junction contained 8 bases not matched to a gene. CDR1 SGHNT and CDR2 YYREEE come from the germline V gene (reference sequence). This CDR3 comprises 18 residues. The CDR3 loop is CASSLVTLQGASTDTQYF. The CDR3 nucleotides are TGTGCCAGCAGCTTGGTTACCTTACAGGGGGCTAGCACAGATACGCAGTATTTT. The complete variable domain, with remaining parts taken from reference TRBV5-4 and TRBJ2-3, reads ETGVTQSPTHLIKTRGQQVTLRCSSQSGHNTVSWYQQALGQGPQFIFQYYREEENGRGNFPPRFSGLQFPNYSSELNVNALELDDSALYLCASSLVTLQGASTDTQYFGPGTRLTVL.

The genes are TRBV20-1 and TRBJ2-1; D call uncertain. From germline, CDR1 is DFQATT and CDR2 SNEGSKA (reference sequence). The CDR3 sequence is 14 residues long. V lost 5 bases and J lost 5, with 16 bases in between. For the CDR3, the DNA is TGCAGTGCTTACCACCCCCAAGTAGACAATGAGCAGTTCTTC. Protein sequence: CSAYHPQVDNEQFF.

CDR3 DNA: TGTGCCAGCAGTGAATTCAGGGGGGTGGGTTCACCCCTCCACTTT. Translation gives CASSEFRGVGSPLHF. The V gene is TRBV2, the J gene TRBJ1-6; 7 bases map to TRBD1. Germline V gene sequence: CDR1 SNHLY, CDR2 FYNNEI. The CDR3 runs to 15 residues. V trimming: 2 bases; J trimming: 9 bases; junction bases outside the gene matches: 7.

In its sample, this clonotype was seen a few times. The chain links TRBV24-1 to TRBJ2-3; weak D call: TRBD2 (6 bases). V dropped 9 bases and J dropped 2 bases, with 14 bases sitting between them. Germline CDR1 is KGHDR and CDR2 is SFDVKD. The CDR3 is 14 residues long. Written as DNA, the CDR3 is TGTGCCACCCGAGCCCGGACTACCACAGATACGCAGTATTTT. As protein: CATRARTTTDTQYF.

The chain joins TRBV5-1 to TRBJ2-7; a weak D match, TRBD1 (6 bases). CDR1 and CDR2 from the germline V gene are SGHRS and YFSETQ. Between the trimmed V and J ends, which lost 3 bases and 0 bases, there was a span of 13 bases. There are 15 residues in the CDR3. The CDR3 reads CASSWGTRGSYEQYF. The CDR3 coding sequence is TGCGCCAGCAGCTGGGGGACACGGGGCTCCTACGAGCAGTACTTC.